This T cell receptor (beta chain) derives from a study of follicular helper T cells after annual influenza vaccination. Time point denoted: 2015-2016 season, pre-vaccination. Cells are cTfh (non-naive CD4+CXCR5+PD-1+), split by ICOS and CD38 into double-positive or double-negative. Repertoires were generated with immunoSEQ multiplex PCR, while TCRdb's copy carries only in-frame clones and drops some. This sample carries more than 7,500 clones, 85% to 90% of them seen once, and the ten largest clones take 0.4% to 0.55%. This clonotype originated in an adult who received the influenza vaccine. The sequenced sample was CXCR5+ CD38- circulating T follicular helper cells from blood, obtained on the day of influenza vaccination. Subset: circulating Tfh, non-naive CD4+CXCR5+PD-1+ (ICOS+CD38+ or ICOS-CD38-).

In nucleotides, the CDR3 is TGTGCCAGCAGTGAAGCTTTCGTTGAAGCTTTCTTT. It codes for CASSEAFVEAFF. This chain uses TRBV6-5 with TRBJ1-1; no clear D. The V gene lost 5 bases and the J gene lost 7 bases, with 11 bases spanning the gap. This CDR3 spans 12 amino acids. The germline CDR1 and CDR2 sequences are MNHEY and SVGAGI.